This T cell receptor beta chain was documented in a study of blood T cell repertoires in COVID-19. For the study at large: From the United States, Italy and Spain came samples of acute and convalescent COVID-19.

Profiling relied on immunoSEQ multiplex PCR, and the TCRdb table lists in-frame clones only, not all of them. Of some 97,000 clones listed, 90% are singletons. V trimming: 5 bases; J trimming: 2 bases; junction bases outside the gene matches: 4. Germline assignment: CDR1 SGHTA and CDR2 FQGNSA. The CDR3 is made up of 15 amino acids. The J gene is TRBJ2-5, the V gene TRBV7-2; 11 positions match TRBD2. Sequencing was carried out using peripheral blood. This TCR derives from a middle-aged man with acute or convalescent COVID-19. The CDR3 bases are TGTGCCAGCAGCCCCGGGACTAGCGGACAAGAGACCCAGTACTTC. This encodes CASSPGTSGQETQYF.